The 30 T cell receptor beta chains reported below all come from one sample, sequenced in a study of blood T cell repertoires in COVID-19. Sequencing used immunoSEQ multiplex PCR; TCRdb keeps in-frame clones, though not all of them. The sample has under 200,000 clones, less than 85% seen once. Sequencing used peripheral blood. These receptors were taken from a woman aged 60-75 years with COVID-19, enrolled during active disease.

V is TRBV5-8 and J is TRBJ1-5, with 7 bases that match TRBD1. This CDR3 has 15 residues. Germline values: CDR1 SGHTS, CDR2 YDEGEE. The J segment lost 7 bases and the V segment lost 4 bases, leaving 11 bases of the junction unmatched. This chain's CDR3 is CASSPARGLRQPQHF. In nucleotides, the CDR3 is TGTGCCAGCAGCCCGGCGAGGGGGCTGAGGCAGCCCCAGCATTTT. The full variable domain, with the rest looked up from reference TRBV5-8 and TRBJ1-5, is EAGVTQSPTHLIKTRGQQATLRCSPISGHTSVYWYQQALGLGLQFLLWYDEGEERNRGNFPPRFSGRQFPNYSSELNVNALELEDSALYLCASSPARGLRQPQHFGDGTRLSIL.

The chain recombines TRBV7-6 with TRBJ1-5, with a weak D call TRBD1 (6 bases). The V gene's germline CDR1 is SGHVS and CDR2 FNYEAQ. V was clipped by 1 base and J by 2 bases, with 9 bases between them. This CDR3 contains 15 residues. The CDR3 sequence: CASSLGGLGNQPQHF. As DNA, the CDR3 is TGTGCCAGCAGCTTAGGGGGGCTCGGCAATCAGCCCCAGCATTTT. The whole variable domain, filled in from reference TRBV7-6 and TRBJ1-5, reads GAGVSQSPRYKVTKRGQDVALRCDPISGHVSLYWYRQALGQGPEFLTYFNYEAQQDKSGLPNDRFSAERPEGSISTLTIQRTEQRDSAMYRCASSLGGLGNQPQHFGDGTRLSIL.

The CDR3 DNA reads TGCGCCAGCAGCTTGGGGACAACTAACTATGGCTACACCTTC. Translating gives CASSLGTTNYGYTF. The chain employs TRBV5-1 and TRBJ1-2, with a weak D call TRBD1 (5 bases). Germline V gives CDR1 SGHRS, CDR2 YFSETQ. This CDR3 has 14 residues. The V end was cut by 0 bases, the J end by 0 bases, with 6 bases between. Looking up the rest from reference TRBV5-1 and TRBJ1-2 gives the full variable domain: KAGVTQTPRYLIKTRGQQVTLSCSPISGHRSVSWYQQTPGQGLQFLFEYFSETQRNKGNFPGRFSGRQFSNSRSEMNVSTLELGDSALYLCASSLGTTNYGYTFGSGTRLTVV.

This clone was detected ten times or more. The rearrangement joins TRBV7-8 to TRBJ2-2, with 9 bases that match TRBD1. CDR3 length: 15 amino acids. Germline loops: CDR1 SGHVS, CDR2 FQNEAQ. With V trimmed by 5 bases and J by 5 bases, 6 bases remained unmatched. This chain's CDR3 is CASSAGTGKTGELFF. The CDR3 coding sequence is TGTGCCAGCAGCGCGGGGACAGGGAAGACCGGGGAGCTGTTTTTT.

Here the CDR3 reads CASIRGQTNEKLFF. Here the CDR3 DNA reads TGTGCCAGCATAAGAGGGCAGACTAATGAAAAACTGTTTTTT. The chain employs TRBV6-5 and TRBJ1-4; D ambiguous. This CDR3 has 14 amino acids. With 7 bases removed from V and 2 bases from J, the gap between germline ends came to 11 bases. The V gene's germline CDR1 is MNHEY and CDR2 SVGAGI.

CDR3 loop: CASSPPSVSGANVLTF. DNA of the CDR3: TGTGCCAGCAGCCCCCCCAGCGTCTCTGGGGCCAACGTCCTGACTTTC. V gene TRBV3-1 (or the pseudogene TRBV3-2) combines with J gene TRBJ2-6; D is unresolved. The V and J ends lost 4 bases and 0 bases respectively, with 10 bases between them. CDR1 and CDR2 from the germline V gene are LGHDT and YNNKEL (reference sequence). The CDR3 runs 16 residues.

The J gene is TRBJ2-4, the V gene TRBV5-1, with D maybe TRBD2 (5 bases). CDR1 and CDR2 (germline): SGHRS, YFSETQ. Trimming took off 2 bases at V and 9 bases at J, with 6 bases between the two ends. The CDR3 has 11 residues. The CDR3: CASSFEGIQYF. In DNA form, the CDR3 reads TGCGCCAGCAGCTTCGAGGGCATTCAGTACTTC.

The chain is built from TRBV5-6 and TRBJ1-3; TRBD1 is a possible D gene (5 bases). The ends were cut back, 4 bases at V and 0 bases at J, with 17 bases in the middle. Germline assignment: CDR1 SGHDT and CDR2 YYEEEE. This CDR3 comprises 17 residues. CDR3 nucleotide sequence: TGTGCCAGCAGCCAGAACCCTCAGGGTCACTCTGGAAACACCATATATTTT. This translates into CASSQNPQGHSGNTIYF.

The J gene is TRBJ2-7, the V gene TRBV6-5, with D possibly being TRBD2 (6 bases). Germline CDR1 and CDR2: MNHEY and SVGAGI. This CDR3 is 13 amino acids long. With 4 bases removed from V and 3 bases from J, the gap between germline ends came to 10 bases. The CDR3 loop reads CASSSLGLYEQYF. The CDR3, as DNA: TGTGCCAGCAGTTCCTTGGGACTCTACGAGCAGTACTTC.

V gene TRBV6-5 combines with J gene TRBJ1-6, with 10 bases aligning to TRBD1. Germline CDR1 is MNHEY and CDR2 is SVGAGI. The CDR3 loop spans 14 amino acids. Trimming cost V 6 bases and J 7 bases; bases outside gene matches: 3. In nucleotides, the CDR3 is TGTGCCAGCAGGGCGACAGGGGGCAATTCACCCCTCCACTTT. This sequence encodes CASRATGGNSPLHF.

The V gene is TRBV11-2, the J gene TRBJ1-6, with D possibly TRBD1 on 5 matching bases. Germline V gene sequence: CDR1 SGHAT, CDR2 FQNNGV. The CDR3 is 15 amino acids. The germline V and J ends were trimmed by 5 bases and 10 bases, with 18 bases remaining between them. CDR3: CASSPRAESSSPLHF. The CDR3 coding sequence is TGTGCCAGCAGCCCCAGGGCGGAGTCCAGCTCACCCCTCCACTTT.

On this clone: The junction shows a germline mismatch at one end, possibly a read error. CDR3 DNA sequence: TGTGCTAGCAGCTTAGACGCAGGGGGAGAAAACATTCAGTACTTC. It yields the protein CASSLDAGGENIQYF. The rearrangement joins TRBV7-7 to TRBJ2-4; TRBD1 matches at 7 bases. The CDR3 spans 15 residues. Per germline, CDR1 SSHAT and CDR2 FNYEAQ (reference sequence).

This chain links TRBV6-1 with TRBJ2-3, with D unresolved. The germline CDR1 and CDR2 sequences are MNHNS and SASEGT. Trimming cost V 4 bases and J 2 bases, with 16 bases left between them. There are 16 residues in the CDR3. The CDR3 DNA follows: TGTGCCAGCAGTGTAGCCTTCGGCGGTACCACAGATACGCAGTATTTT. It yields the protein CASSVAFGGTTDTQYF.

The genes are TRBV13 and TRBJ2-7; D ambiguous. Per germline, CDR1 PRHDT and CDR2 FYEKMQ (reference sequence). V was trimmed by 5 bases and J by 6 bases, leaving 17 bases between them. The CDR3 spans 14 residues. The chain's CDR3 is CASSNQARALEQYV. The CDR3, as DNA: TGTGCCAGCAGCAACCAGGCCCGCGCTCTCGAGCAGTACGTC.

The V gene is TRBV28, the J gene TRBJ2-2, with unresolved D. The germline CDR1 and CDR2 sequences are MDHEN and SYDVKM. V was pared by 7 bases and J by 8 bases, with 20 bases between. The CDR3 has 15 amino acids. The CDR3 sequence: CASTPYRPFGGELFF. The CDR3 nucleotides are TGTGCCAGCACCCCTTATCGACCCTTCGGGGGGGAGCTGTTTTTT.

This chain links TRBV11-2 with TRBJ2-2; D remains unclear. This CDR3 comprises 11 residues. Deletions cut 5 bases from V and 6 bases from J, with 4 bases between. CDR1 SGHAT and CDR2 FQNNGV come from the germline V gene. The CDR3 DNA reads as TGTGCCAGCAGCCGGGCCGGGGAGCTGTTTTTT. Translated: CASSRAGELFF.

V is TRBV28 and J is TRBJ1-5; 7 bases agree with TRBD1. The germline CDR1 and CDR2 sequences are MDHEN and SYDVKM. The CDR3 is made up of 17 amino acids. V trimming: 1 base; J trimming: 0 bases; junction bases outside the gene matches: 6. The CDR3 sequence is CASSLSDRAYSNQPQHF. The DNA for the CDR3 is TGTGCCAGCAGTTTATCCGACAGGGCCTATAGCAATCAGCCCCAGCATTTT.

This clone was observed at least ten times. The rearrangement uses TRBV6-5 and TRBJ1-2; 8 nucleotides align to TRBD1. After removal of 6 bases from V and 4 bases from J, the junction contained 4 bases not matched to a gene. The CDR3 contains 13 residues. Germline V gene data show CDR1 as MNHEY and CDR2 as SVGAGI. As DNA, the CDR3 is TGTGCCAGCAGCAGGACAGGGAGCTATGGCTACACCTTC. The encoded protein is CASSRTGSYGYTF.

The genes are TRBV5-5 and TRBJ2-2; 9 bases agree with TRBD1. V was clipped by 4 bases and J by 2 bases; unmatched bases: 6. The CDR3 runs to 16 residues. CDR1 and CDR2 (germline): SGHKS, YYEKEE (reference sequence). The CDR3 spells CASSPRTGANTGELFF. For the CDR3, the DNA is TGTGCCAGCAGCCCTAGGACAGGGGCAAACACCGGGGAGCTGTTTTTT.

The chain couples TRBV19 to TRBJ2-2; unclear D gene. V was cut by 3 bases and J by 7 bases, with 9 bases left in between. Germline CDR1 is LNHDA and CDR2 is SQIVND (reference sequence). The CDR3 runs 13 residues. The CDR3: CASSMRQYGELFF. The DNA of the CDR3 is TGTGCCAGTAGTATGAGGCAATACGGGGAGCTGTTTTTT.

This clone was recorded a few times. The chain couples TRBV11-1 to TRBJ2-1; the D is unclear. V was trimmed by 5 bases and J by 4 bases, leaving 6 bases between them. Per germline, CDR1 SGHAT and CDR2 FQDESV (reference sequence). The CDR3 runs 12 residues. The CDR3 region is CASSKSYNEQFF. In nucleotides, the CDR3 is TGTGCCAGCAGCAAATCTTACAATGAGCAGTTCTTC.

This clone was observed a few times. This chain uses TRBV5-1 with TRBJ2-3; 9 nucleotides align to TRBD1. The CDR3 is 19 amino acids. Germline CDR1 SGHRS, CDR2 YFSETQ. Germline trimming cut 5 bases from V and 1 base from J; bases unmatched to any gene: 17. DNA of the CDR3: TGCGCCAGCAGGACCTTGGGACAGGGAAACACCAGGGGCACAGATACGCAGTATTTT. As protein: CASRTLGQGNTRGTDTQYF.

The V call is TRBV6-1, the J call TRBJ2-7; D might be TRBD2 (5 bases). The CDR3 totals 15 residues. Deletions cut 2 bases from V and 4 bases from J, with 15 bases between. Germline V gene data show CDR1 as MNHNS and CDR2 as SASEGT. The CDR3: CASSESDYPLYEQYV. The CDR3 region has the DNA TGTGCCAGCAGTGAAAGTGACTACCCCCTGTACGAGCAGTACGTC.

The rearrangement links TRBV25-1 to TRBJ1-2, with 9 nucleotides matching TRBD1. The CDR3 covers 14 residues. The J segment lost 3 bases and the V segment lost 8 bases, leaving 7 bases of the junction unmatched. The germline gives CDR1 MGHDK, CDR2 SYGVNS. The CDR3 region has the DNA TGTGCCAGCTCGGGACAGGGTAAAGACTATGGCTACACCTTC. The encoded protein is CASSGQGKDYGYTF.

The chain links TRBV11-2 to TRBJ2-7; D uncertain. The V and J ends lost 1 base and 2 bases respectively, with 9 bases between them. Germline V gene data show CDR1 as SGHAT and CDR2 as FQNNGV. The CDR3 has 14 amino acids. In DNA form, the CDR3 reads TGTGCCAGCAGCTTAGCGGCGGAACCCTACGAGCAGTACTTC. As protein: CASSLAAEPYEQYF.

The chain combines TRBV5-6 with TRBJ1-4; 9 bases agree with TRBD1. The CDR3 length is 15 residues. The germline CDR1 and CDR2 sequences are SGHDT and YYEEEE. Losses at the gene ends were 1 base for V and 8 bases for J; bases not matched to a gene: 6. CDR3 sequence (DNA): TGTGCCAGCAGCTTGTATGGGACAGGGAGCGAAAAACTGTTTTTT. It translates to CASSLYGTGSEKLFF.

The rearrangement links TRBV4-1 to TRBJ1-6; 9 bases agree with TRBD1. Germline-derived CDR1 and CDR2 are MGHRA and YSYEKL. Trimming cost V 6 bases and J 7 bases; bases outside gene matches: 7. This CDR3 is 15 amino acids long. CDR3 sequence reads: CASSPSGTGNSPLHF. CDR3 coding DNA: TGCGCCAGCAGTCCTTCCGGGACAGGGAATTCACCCCTCCACTTT.

This clone was observed a handful of times. V gene TRBV11-2 combines with J gene TRBJ2-5; the D is unclear. CDR3 length: 14 residues. CDR1 is SGHAT and CDR2 is FQNNGV in the germline V gene. V gave up 2 bases and J gave up 9 bases, with 16 bases separating them. CDR3 coding DNA: TGTGCCAGCAGCTTATTAGCCCAAGAGAAGGCCCAGTACTTC. This gives the protein CASSLLAQEKAQYF. Variable domain in full (rest from reference TRBV11-2 and TRBJ2-5): EAGVAQSPRYKIIEKRQSVAFWCNPISGHATLYWYQQILGQGPKLLIQFQNNGVVDDSQLPKDRFSAERLKGVDSTLKIQPAKLEDSAVYLCASSLLAQEKAQYFGPGTRLLVL.

The chain has TRBV10-3 and TRBJ1-2; maybe TRBD1 (5 bases). V dropped 5 bases and J dropped 0 bases, with 13 bases sitting between them. The V gene's germline CDR1 is ENHRY and CDR2 SYGVKD. This CDR3 spans 15 amino acids. The CDR3 here is CAISPGRGSNYGYTF. As DNA, the CDR3 is TGTGCCATCAGTCCGGGGAGGGGATCTAACTATGGCTACACCTTC.

CDR3 residues: CASSPPGRGHFVEQYF. The CDR3, as DNA: TGTGCCAGCAGCCCCCCAGGAAGGGGGCATTTCGTCGAGCAGTACTTC. The rearrangement links TRBV3-1 (or the pseudogene TRBV3-2) to TRBJ2-7, with TRBD1 matching 7 bases. With 4 bases clipped from V and 6 bases from J, the junction kept 15 bases outside the gene matches. The CDR3 is 16 residues long. The germline CDR1 and CDR2 sequences are LGHDT and YNNKEL (reference sequence).